This T cell receptor beta chain was found in a study of cytomegalovirus exposure and HLA in healthy donors. General observations from the study: CMV antigen specificity of three CMV-associated chains was confirmed in vitro. Reportedly, a later analysis found an Asian-associated ancestry cluster had fewer N-insertions than the roughly 700-donor mean. Later analysis identified a missense DCLRE1C variant that was linked to TCR beta V- and J-gene trimming.

A word on this clone: Antigen: not known.

The PCR employed 60 Vbeta primers together with 13 Jbeta primers. Sequencing used immunoSEQ multiplex PCR; TCRdb keeps in-frame clones, though not all of them. The sample has about 130,000 clones, over 75% seen once. The germline V gene has CDR1 GTSNPN and CDR2 SVGIG (reference sequence). V lost 5 bases to trimming and J lost 7 bases, with 15 bases between them. CDR3 size: 13 residues. The receptor was isolated from a man in his forties or fifties in good health and CMV-seronegative. The specimen was PBMCs. This chain joins TRBV30 and TRBJ1-5; tentative D call: TRBD1 (6 bases). As DNA, the CDR3 is TGTGCCTGGGCTCACAGGGATAACCAGCCCCAGCATTTT. Its translation is CAWAHRDNQPQHF.